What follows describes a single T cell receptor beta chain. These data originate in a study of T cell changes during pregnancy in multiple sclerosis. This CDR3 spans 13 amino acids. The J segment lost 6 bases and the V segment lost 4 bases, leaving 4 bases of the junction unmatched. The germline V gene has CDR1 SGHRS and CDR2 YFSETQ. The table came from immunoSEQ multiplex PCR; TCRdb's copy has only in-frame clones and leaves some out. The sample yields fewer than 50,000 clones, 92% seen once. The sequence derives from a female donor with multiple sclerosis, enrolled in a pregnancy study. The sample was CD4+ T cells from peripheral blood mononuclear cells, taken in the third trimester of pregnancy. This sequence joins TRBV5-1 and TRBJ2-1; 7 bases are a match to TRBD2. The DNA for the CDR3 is TGCGCCAGCAGCCGACTAGCTGGCAATGAGCAGTTCTTC. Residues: CASSRLAGNEQFF.